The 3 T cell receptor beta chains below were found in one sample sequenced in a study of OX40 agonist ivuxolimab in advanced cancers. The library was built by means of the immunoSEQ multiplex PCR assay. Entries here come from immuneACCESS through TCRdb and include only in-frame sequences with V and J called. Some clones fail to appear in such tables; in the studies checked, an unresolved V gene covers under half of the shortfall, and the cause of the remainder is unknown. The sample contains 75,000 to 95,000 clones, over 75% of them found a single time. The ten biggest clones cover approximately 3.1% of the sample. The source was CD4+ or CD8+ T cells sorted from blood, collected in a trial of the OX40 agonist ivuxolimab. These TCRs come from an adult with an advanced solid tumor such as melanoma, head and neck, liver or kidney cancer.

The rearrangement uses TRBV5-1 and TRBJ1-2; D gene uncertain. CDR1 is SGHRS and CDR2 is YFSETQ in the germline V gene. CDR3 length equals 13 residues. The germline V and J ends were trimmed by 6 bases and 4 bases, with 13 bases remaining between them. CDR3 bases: TGCGCCAGCACCCCGTTCGCCGGCTATGGCTACACCTTC. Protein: CASTPFAGYGYTF.

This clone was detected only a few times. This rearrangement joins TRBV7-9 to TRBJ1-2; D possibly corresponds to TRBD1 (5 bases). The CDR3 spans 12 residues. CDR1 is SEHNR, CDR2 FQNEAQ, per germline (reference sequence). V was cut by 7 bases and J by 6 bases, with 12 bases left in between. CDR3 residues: CASIRGGDGYTF. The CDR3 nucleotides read TGTGCCAGCATCCGGGGCGGAGATGGCTACACCTTC.

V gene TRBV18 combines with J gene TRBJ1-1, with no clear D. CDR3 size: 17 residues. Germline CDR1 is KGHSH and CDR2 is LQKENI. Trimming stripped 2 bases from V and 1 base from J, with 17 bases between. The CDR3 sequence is CASSPTLGWNPNTEAFF. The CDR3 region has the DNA TGTGCCAGCTCACCAACCCTAGGGTGGAACCCGAACACTGAAGCTTTCTTT.